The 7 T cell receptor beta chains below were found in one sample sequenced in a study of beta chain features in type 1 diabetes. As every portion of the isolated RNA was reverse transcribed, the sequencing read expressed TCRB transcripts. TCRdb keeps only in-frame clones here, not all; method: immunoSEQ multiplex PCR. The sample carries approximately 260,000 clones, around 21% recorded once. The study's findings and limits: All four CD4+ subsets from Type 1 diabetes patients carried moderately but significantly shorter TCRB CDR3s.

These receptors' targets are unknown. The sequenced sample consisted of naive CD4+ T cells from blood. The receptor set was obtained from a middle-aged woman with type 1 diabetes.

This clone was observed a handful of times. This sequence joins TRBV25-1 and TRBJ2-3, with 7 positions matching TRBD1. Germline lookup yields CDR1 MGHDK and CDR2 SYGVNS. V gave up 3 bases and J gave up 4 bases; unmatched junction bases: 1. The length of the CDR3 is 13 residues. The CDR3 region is CASSETGSDTQYF. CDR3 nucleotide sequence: TGTGCCAGCAGTGAGACAGGGTCAGATACGCAGTATTTT.

CDR3 DNA sequence: TGCGCCAGCAGCCCCCCTCGCACTAGCGGCTACAATGAGCAGTTCTTC. Translated: CASSPPRTSGYNEQFF. This rearrangement joins TRBV4-1 to TRBJ2-1; TRBD2 matches 8 bases. The CDR3 runs 16 residues. CDR1 MGHRA and CDR2 YSYEKL come from the germline V gene. After removal of 4 bases from V and 3 bases from J, the junction contained 8 bases not matched to a gene.

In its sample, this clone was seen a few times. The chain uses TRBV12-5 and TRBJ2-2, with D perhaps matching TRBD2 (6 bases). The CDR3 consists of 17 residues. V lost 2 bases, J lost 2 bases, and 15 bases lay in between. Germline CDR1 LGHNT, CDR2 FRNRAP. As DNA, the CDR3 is TGTGCTAGTGGTTTGTACCGGGACTTTACCAACACCGGGGAGCTGTTTTTT. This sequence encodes CASGLYRDFTNTGELFF.

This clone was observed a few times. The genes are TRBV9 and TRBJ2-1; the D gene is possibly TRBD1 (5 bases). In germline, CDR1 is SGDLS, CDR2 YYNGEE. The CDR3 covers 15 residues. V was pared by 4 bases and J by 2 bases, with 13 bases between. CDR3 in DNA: TGTGCCAGCAGCTTAGGACACCCGGCCTACAATGAGCAGTTCTTC. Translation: CASSLGHPAYNEQFF. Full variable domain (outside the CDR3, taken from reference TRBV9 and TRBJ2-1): DSGVTQTPKHLITATGQRVTLRCSPRSGDLSVYWYQQSLDQGLQFLIQYYNGEERAKGNILERFSAQQFPDLHSELNLSSLELGDSALYFCASSLGHPAYNEQFFGPGTRLTVL.

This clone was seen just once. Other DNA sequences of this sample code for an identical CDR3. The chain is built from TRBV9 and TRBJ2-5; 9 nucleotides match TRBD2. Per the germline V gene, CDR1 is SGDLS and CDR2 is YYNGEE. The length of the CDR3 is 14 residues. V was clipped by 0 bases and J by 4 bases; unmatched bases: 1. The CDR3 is CASSVAAGGETQYF. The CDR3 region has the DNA TGTGCCAGCAGCGTAGCAGCGGGGGGAGAGACCCAGTACTTC.

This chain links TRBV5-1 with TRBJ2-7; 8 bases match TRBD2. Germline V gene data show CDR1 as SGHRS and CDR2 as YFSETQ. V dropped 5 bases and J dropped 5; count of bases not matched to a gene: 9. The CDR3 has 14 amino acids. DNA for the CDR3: TGCGCCAGCAGACAGGGACTAGTTGGCCACGAGCAGTACTTC. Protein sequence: CASRQGLVGHEQYF.

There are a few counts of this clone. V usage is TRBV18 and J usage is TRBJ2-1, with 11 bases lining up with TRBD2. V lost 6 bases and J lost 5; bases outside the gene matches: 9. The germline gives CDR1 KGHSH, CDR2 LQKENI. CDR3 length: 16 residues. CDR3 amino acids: CASSPLTSGKDNEQFF. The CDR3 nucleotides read TGTGCCAGCTCCCCCTTGACTAGCGGGAAAGACAATGAGCAGTTCTTC.